This entry describes one T cell receptor beta chain. Measured with immunoSEQ multiplex PCR; TCRdb has only the in-frame clones, and not every one. The profile shows about 270,000 clones, approximately 92% of them singletons. These data belong to a study of blood T cell repertoires in COVID-19. V shed 7 bases and J shed 4 bases, with 10 bases lying between them. The CDR3 covers 13 residues. CDR1 is MGHDK and CDR2 is SYGVNS in the germline V gene. Sample: PBMCs or T cells enriched from blood (not recorded which). The chain joins TRBV25-1 to TRBJ1-4, with a possible D match to TRBD1 (6 bases). This clonotype originated in a woman aged 18 to 35 who had recovered from COVID-19. The CDR3 coding sequence is TGTGCCAGCACGACAGGCTTTAATGAAAAACTGTTTTTT. Its translation is CASTTGFNEKLFF.